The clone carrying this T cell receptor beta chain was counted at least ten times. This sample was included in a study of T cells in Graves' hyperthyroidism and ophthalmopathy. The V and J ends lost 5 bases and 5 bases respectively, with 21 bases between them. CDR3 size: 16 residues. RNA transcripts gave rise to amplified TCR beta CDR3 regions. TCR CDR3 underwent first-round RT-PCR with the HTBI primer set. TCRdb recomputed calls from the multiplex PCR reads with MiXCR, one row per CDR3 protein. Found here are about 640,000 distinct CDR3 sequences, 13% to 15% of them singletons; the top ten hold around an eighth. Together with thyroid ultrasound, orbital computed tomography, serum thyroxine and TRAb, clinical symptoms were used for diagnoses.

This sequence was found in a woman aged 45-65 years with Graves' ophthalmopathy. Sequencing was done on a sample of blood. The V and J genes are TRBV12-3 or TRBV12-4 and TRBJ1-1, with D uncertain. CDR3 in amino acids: CASSPIGGHMGTEAFF. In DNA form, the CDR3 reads TGTGCCAGCAGTCCCATCGGCGGCCACATGGGTACTGAAGCTTTCTTT.